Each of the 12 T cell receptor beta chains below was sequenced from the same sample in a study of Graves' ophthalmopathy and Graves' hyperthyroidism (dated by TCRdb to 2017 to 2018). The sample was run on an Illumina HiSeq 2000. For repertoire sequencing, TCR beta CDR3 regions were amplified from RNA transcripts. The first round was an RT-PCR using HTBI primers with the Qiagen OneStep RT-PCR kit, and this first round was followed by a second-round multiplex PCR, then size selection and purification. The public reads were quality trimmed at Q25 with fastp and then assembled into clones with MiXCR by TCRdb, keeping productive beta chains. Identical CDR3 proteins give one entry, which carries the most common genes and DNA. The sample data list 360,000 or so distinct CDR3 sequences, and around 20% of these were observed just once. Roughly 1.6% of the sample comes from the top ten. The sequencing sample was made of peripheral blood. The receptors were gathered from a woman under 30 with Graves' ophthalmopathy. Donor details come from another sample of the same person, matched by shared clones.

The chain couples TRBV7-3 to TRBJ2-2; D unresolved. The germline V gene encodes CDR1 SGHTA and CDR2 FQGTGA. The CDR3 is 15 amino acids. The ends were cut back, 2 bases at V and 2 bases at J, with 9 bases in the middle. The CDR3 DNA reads TGTGCCAGCAGCTTAGCGACTTTAAACACCGGGGAGCTGTTTTTT. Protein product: CASSLATLNTGELFF.

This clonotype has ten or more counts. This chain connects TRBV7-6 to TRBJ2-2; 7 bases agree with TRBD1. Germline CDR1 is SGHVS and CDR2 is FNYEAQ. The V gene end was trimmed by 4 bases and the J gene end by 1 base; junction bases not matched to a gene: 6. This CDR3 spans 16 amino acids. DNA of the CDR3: TGTGCCAGCAGCTCCCGACAGGGCCTGAACACCGGGGAGCTGTTTTTT. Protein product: CASSSRQGLNTGELFF.

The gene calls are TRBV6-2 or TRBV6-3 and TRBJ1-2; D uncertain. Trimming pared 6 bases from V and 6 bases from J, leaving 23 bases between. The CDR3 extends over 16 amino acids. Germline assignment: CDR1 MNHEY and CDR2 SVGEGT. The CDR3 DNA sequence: TGTGCCAGCAGCTACCCCCCTTGGTGGACCTCAGATGGCTACACCTTC. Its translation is CASSYPPWWTSDGYTF.

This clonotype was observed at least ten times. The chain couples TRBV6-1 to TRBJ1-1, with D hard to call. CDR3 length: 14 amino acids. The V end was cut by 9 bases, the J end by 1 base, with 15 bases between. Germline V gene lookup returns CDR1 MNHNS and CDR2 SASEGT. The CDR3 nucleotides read TGTGCCAGTCAATCGAGGATTACGAACACTGAAGCTTTCTTT. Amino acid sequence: CASQSRITNTEAFF.

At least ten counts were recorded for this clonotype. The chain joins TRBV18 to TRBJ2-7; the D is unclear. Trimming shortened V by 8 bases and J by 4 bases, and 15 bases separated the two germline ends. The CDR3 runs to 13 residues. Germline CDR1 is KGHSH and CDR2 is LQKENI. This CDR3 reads CASSPPLGYEQYF. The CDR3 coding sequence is TGTGCCAGCAGTCCTCCTTTGGGGTACGAGCAGTACTTC.

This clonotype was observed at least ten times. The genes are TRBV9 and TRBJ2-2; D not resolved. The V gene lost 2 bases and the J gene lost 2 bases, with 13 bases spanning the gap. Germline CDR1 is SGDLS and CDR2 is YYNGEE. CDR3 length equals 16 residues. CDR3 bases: TGTGCCAGCAGCGTCGGATGGACGGGCAACACCGGGGAGCTGTTTTTT. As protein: CASSVGWTGNTGELFF.

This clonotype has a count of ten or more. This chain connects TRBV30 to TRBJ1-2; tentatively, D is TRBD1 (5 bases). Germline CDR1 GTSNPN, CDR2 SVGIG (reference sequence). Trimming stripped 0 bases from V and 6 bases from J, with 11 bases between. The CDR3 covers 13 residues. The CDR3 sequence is CAWSVGARDGYTF. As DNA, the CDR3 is TGTGCCTGGAGTGTCGGGGCGCGAGATGGCTACACCTTC.

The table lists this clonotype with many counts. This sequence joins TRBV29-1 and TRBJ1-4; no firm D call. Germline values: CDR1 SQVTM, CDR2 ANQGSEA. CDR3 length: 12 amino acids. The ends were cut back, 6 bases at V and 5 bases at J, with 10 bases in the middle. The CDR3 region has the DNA TGCAGCGTCGGTAGTGGGAATGAAAAACTGTTTTTT. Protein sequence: CSVGSGNEKLFF.

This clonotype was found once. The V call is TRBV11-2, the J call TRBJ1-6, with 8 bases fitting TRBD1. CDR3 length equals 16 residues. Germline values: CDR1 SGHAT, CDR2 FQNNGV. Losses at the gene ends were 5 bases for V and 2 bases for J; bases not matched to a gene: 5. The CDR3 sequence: CASSLQGATYNSPLHF. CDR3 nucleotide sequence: TGTGCCAGCAGCCTCCAGGGGGCCACCTATAATTCACCCCTCCACTTT.

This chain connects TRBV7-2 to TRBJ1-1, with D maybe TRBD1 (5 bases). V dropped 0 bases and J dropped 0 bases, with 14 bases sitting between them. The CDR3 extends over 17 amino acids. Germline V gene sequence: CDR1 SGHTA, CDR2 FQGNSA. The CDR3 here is CASSLAPEGRVNTEAFF. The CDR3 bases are TGTGCCAGCAGCTTAGCGCCTGAGGGGAGGGTGAACACTGAAGCTTTCTTT.

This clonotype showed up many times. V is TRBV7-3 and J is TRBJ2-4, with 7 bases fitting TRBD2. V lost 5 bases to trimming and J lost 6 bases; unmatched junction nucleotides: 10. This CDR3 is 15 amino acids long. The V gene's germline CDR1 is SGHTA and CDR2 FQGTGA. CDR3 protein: CASSQMGGGANIQYF. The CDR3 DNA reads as TGTGCCAGCAGCCAAATGGGGGGGGGTGCAAACATTCAGTACTTC.

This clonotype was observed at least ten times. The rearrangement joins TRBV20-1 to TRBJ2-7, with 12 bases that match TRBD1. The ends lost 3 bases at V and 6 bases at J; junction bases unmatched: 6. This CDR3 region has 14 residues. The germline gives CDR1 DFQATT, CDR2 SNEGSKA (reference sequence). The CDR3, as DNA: TGCAGTGCTAGTCAACCGGGACAGGGGGCCGAGCAGTACTTC. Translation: CSASQPGQGAEQYF.